This is a list of T cell receptor beta chains from one sample in a study of blood T cells in healthy people across ages. TCRdb ran MiXCR on the 5' RACE reads and lists one entry per CDR3 protein. The sample includes 540,000 or so distinct CDR3 sequences, 25% to 30% of them seen just once. Sequencing used blood. All receptors come from a woman in her seventies in good health. Both conserved end residues are part of each CDR3. The D gene is left open where the match is weak. Only part of the rows carry a size: once, few, many, or a class if the clone is expanded.

cdr3_aa: CSVEDIQGGYEKLFF
cdr3_nt: TGCAGCGTTGAAGACATACAGGGAGGCTACGAAAAACTGTTTTTT
j_call: TRBJ1-4
v_call: TRBV29-1
clone_size: NA
d_call: NA

cdr3_aa: CSVSSRGALSTDTQYF
cdr3_nt: TGCAGTGTCTCGTCCCGCGGGGCCCTTAGCACAGATACGCAGTATTTT
j_call: TRBJ2-3
v_call: TRBV20-1
clone_size: few
d_call: NA

cdr3_aa: CASSLRSTQYF
cdr3_nt: TGTGCCAGCAGCCTACGTAGTACGCAGTATTTT
j_call: TRBJ2-3
v_call: TRBV7-2
clone_size: NA
d_call: NA

cdr3_aa: CATRTGRETQYF
cdr3_nt: TGCGCCACCCGGACAGGGCGAGAGACCCAGTACTTC
j_call: TRBJ2-5
v_call: TRBV5-1
clone_size: few
d_call: TRBD1

cdr3_aa: CATRASNTGELFF
cdr3_nt: TGTGCCACCCGAGCATCGAACACCGGGGAGCTGTTTTTT
j_call: TRBJ2-2
v_call: TRBV24-1
clone_size: NA
d_call: NA

cdr3_aa: CASSPGRQPIYEQYF
cdr3_nt: TGTGCCAGCAGCCCGGGGAGACAGCCTATCTACGAGCAGTACTTC
j_call: TRBJ2-7
v_call: TRBV7-9
clone_size: NA
d_call: NA

cdr3_aa: CATSDLPQETQYF
cdr3_nt: TGTGCCACCAGTGATTTGCCCCAAGAGACCCAGTACTTC
j_call: TRBJ2-5
v_call: TRBV24-1
clone_size: once
d_call: NA

cdr3_aa: CASSFQNTNTEAFF
cdr3_nt: TGCGCCAGCAGCTTTCAGAATACAAACACTGAAGCTTTCTTT
j_call: TRBJ1-1
v_call: TRBV5-1
clone_size: few
d_call: NA

cdr3_aa: CSASLGAPYGEQYF
cdr3_nt: TGCAGTGCTAGTTTGGGGGCGCCCTACGGAGAGCAGTACTTC
j_call: TRBJ2-7
v_call: TRBV20-1
clone_size: NA
d_call: NA

cdr3_aa: CASSPQIRQGLAKNIQYF
cdr3_nt: TGTGCCAGCTCACCACAGATACGACAGGGTCTAGCCAAAAACATTCAGTACTTC
j_call: TRBJ2-4
v_call: TRBV18
clone_size: few
d_call: TRBD1

cdr3_aa: CSVVPAGTGYYEQYF
cdr3_nt: TGCAGCGTTGTCCCCGCCGGGACGGGATATTACGAGCAGTACTTC
j_call: TRBJ2-7
v_call: TRBV29-1
clone_size: NA
d_call: NA

cdr3_aa: CASSFRLGQEVSQPQHF
cdr3_nt: TGTGCCAGCAGCTTCCGACTAGGGCAGGAGGTTAGTCAGCCCCAGCATTTT
j_call: TRBJ1-5
v_call: TRBV21-1
clone_size: NA
d_call: NA

cdr3_aa: CSAPPGSGEEETQYF
cdr3_nt: TGCAGTGCCCCTCCCGGTAGCGGGGAAGAAGAGACCCAGTACTTC
j_call: TRBJ2-5
v_call: TRBV20-1
clone_size: NA
d_call: TRBD2

cdr3_aa: CASTSADHTDTQYF
cdr3_nt: TGTGCCAGCACTAGCGCAGACCACACAGATACGCAGTATTTT
j_call: TRBJ2-3
v_call: TRBV28
clone_size: NA
d_call: NA

cdr3_aa: CASSLEGLAVPYNEQFF
cdr3_nt: TGTGCCAGCAGCTTAGAAGGGCTAGCGGTTCCATACAATGAGCAGTTCTTC
j_call: TRBJ2-1
v_call: TRBV7-9
clone_size: NA
d_call: TRBD2

cdr3_aa: CASTPLGQAVSEAFF
cdr3_nt: TGTGCCAGCACCCCGCTGGGACAGGCGGTTAGCGAAGCTTTCTTT
j_call: TRBJ1-1
v_call: TRBV12-3/TRBV12-4
clone_size: NA
d_call: TRBD1

cdr3_aa: CASSLYGDSDYGYTF
cdr3_nt: TGTGCCAGCAGCTTATACGGGGACAGTGACTATGGCTACACCTTC
j_call: TRBJ1-2
v_call: TRBV5-5
clone_size: few
d_call: TRBD1

cdr3_aa: CASSLESGGGGTEAFF
cdr3_nt: TGTGCCAGCAGCTTAGAATCTGGGGGGGGTGGCACTGAAGCTTTCTTT
j_call: TRBJ1-1
v_call: TRBV7-9
clone_size: NA
d_call: NA

cdr3_aa: CASSVPHSGRSSYNEQFF
cdr3_nt: TGTGCCAGCAGCGTCCCTCATAGCGGGCGGAGCTCCTACAATGAGCAGTTCTTC
j_call: TRBJ2-1
v_call: TRBV7-9
clone_size: NA
d_call: TRBD2

cdr3_aa: CASSGTSEGEQFF
cdr3_nt: TGTGCCAGCAGCGGTACTAGCGAGGGTGAGCAGTTCTTC
j_call: TRBJ2-1
v_call: TRBV12-3/TRBV12-4
clone_size: NA
d_call: TRBD2

cdr3_aa: CASSYNGGATEAFF
cdr3_nt: TGTGCCAGCAGTTACAATGGGGGAGCCACTGAAGCTTTCTTT
j_call: TRBJ1-1
v_call: TRBV6-6
clone_size: NA
d_call: NA

cdr3_aa: CASSSQTGMDGYTF
cdr3_nt: TGTGCCAGCTCATCTCAAACAGGGATGGACGGCTACACCTTC
j_call: TRBJ1-2
v_call: TRBV18
clone_size: few
d_call: NA

cdr3_aa: CASRAAGTSGNTIYF
cdr3_nt: TGTGCCAGCAGGGCCGCCGGGACATCTGGAAACACCATATATTTT
j_call: TRBJ1-3
v_call: TRBV6-5
clone_size: NA
d_call: NA

cdr3_aa: CSARRLAQETQYF
cdr3_nt: TGCAGTGCTAGAAGACTAGCGCAAGAGACCCAGTACTTC
j_call: TRBJ2-5
v_call: TRBV20-1
clone_size: NA
d_call: TRBD2

cdr3_aa: CASRSPGSGELFF
cdr3_nt: TGTGCCAGCAGATCCCCCGGTAGTGGGGAGCTGTTTTTT
j_call: TRBJ2-2
v_call: TRBV28
clone_size: once
d_call: NA